This T cell receptor beta chain was obtained from a study of T cells after yellow fever vaccination. This clonotype was observed at least ten times. Antigen specificity is unknown. CDR1 and CDR2 from the germline V gene are MNHEY and SVGEGT. CDR3 length: 15 amino acids. V trimming: 2 bases; J trimming: 4 bases; junction bases outside the gene matches: 4. Findings and limits, study-wide: A secondary response was less intense yet reached its peak sooner, at day 5 versus 15.

UMIs and a universal primer site were added when TCR cDNA was made by 5'RACE template switching. TCRdb re-called the 5' RACE reads through MiXCR, storing one row per CDR3 protein. The sample has 55,000 to 70,000 distinct CDR3 sequences; about 6% are singletons. Sequencing was performed on CD8+ T cells sorted from PBMCs, taken around 45 days after the first yellow fever vaccination. This TCR came from a man between 18 and 35 years old who received the YFV17D yellow fever vaccine. The chain links TRBV6-2 or TRBV6-3 to TRBJ1-2, with TRBD1 matching 10 bases. CDR3 residues: CASSYTGTGAYGYTF. CDR3 coding DNA: TGTGCCAGCAGTTACACCGGGACAGGGGCCTATGGCTACACCTTC.